The T cell receptor (beta chain) described here comes from a study of blood T cell repertoires in COVID-19. The data were produced by immunoSEQ multiplex PCR, yet TCRdb's version contains in-frame clones alone and is incomplete. The table records 150,000 or so clones, 77% of them present only once. The sequencing input was peripheral blood. This receptor was obtained from a woman aged 50 to 65 with active or convalescent COVID-19.

The CDR3 DNA sequence: TGTGCCAGCAAGAGTTTCTATGGCTACACCTTC. Translating gives CASKSFYGYTF. The V call is TRBV6-5, the J call TRBJ1-2; D unresolved. Germline lookup yields CDR1 MNHEY and CDR2 SVGAGI. There are 11 residues in the CDR3. V lost 7 bases, J lost 4 bases, and 7 bases lay in between.